Listed here are 13 T cell receptor beta chains from one sample, sequenced in a study of blood T cell repertoires in COVID-19. Libraries were prepared by immunoSEQ multiplex PCR; TCRdb keeps only in-frame clonotypes and omits some of them. The data show about 130,000 clones, about 80% seen once. Sequenced sample: peripheral blood. The source of these receptors is a man between 35 and 55 years old with active or convalescent COVID-19.

This chain connects TRBV3-1 (or the pseudogene TRBV3-2) to TRBJ2-1, with 7 positions matching TRBD2. This CDR3 has 14 residues. V gave up 10 bases and J gave up 5 bases; unmatched junction bases: 11. CDR1 is LGHDT and CDR2 is YNNKEL in the germline V gene (reference sequence). As DNA, the CDR3 is TGTGCCACCACCTCGACTAGCCGAAACAATGAGCAGTTCTTC. Protein product: CATTSTSRNNEQFF.

This clone was picked up one time. The rearrangement uses TRBV24-1 and TRBJ2-6, with D possibly being TRBD1 (6 bases). Trimming took off 5 bases at V and 0 bases at J, with 7 bases between the two ends. This CDR3 has 15 amino acids. The germline gives CDR1 KGHDR, CDR2 SFDVKD. CDR3 region: CATSAGVSGANVLTF. The DNA for the CDR3 is TGTGCCACCAGTGCAGGGGTCTCTGGGGCCAACGTCCTGACTTTC.

The rearrangement uses TRBV5-1 and TRBJ2-3; 9 bases are shared with TRBD2. The ends lost 2 bases at V and 0 bases at J; junction bases unmatched: 4. The CDR3 contains 16 residues. Germline CDR1 reads SGHRS; CDR2 reads YFSETQ. The CDR3 DNA reads as TGCGCCAGCAGCTTCCAAACTAGCGGGAGCACAGATACGCAGTATTTT. Its protein is CASSFQTSGSTDTQYF.

The chain is built from TRBV5-1 and TRBJ2-5, with 10 bases lining up with TRBD1. V shed 4 bases, J shed 3 bases, and the junction held 12 bases outside the gene matches. CDR1 and CDR2 from the germline V gene are SGHRS and YFSETQ. This CDR3 has 17 amino acids. CDR3 loop: CASSRYTLGQGKETQYF. In DNA, the CDR3 is TGCGCCAGCAGCCGATACACGCTGGGACAGGGGAAAGAGACCCAGTACTTC.

The CDR3 DNA reads as TGTGCCAGTGACAGGGGGCAAGGCAATCAGCCCCAGCATTTT. Its translation: CASDRGQGNQPQHF. The rearrangement joins TRBV6-5 to TRBJ1-5, with 10 bases fitting TRBD1. This CDR3 has 14 amino acids. The germline V gene has CDR1 MNHEY and CDR2 SVGAGI. Trimming took 9 bases from V and 2 from J; bases not matched to a gene: 4.

The rearrangement joins TRBV30 to TRBJ2-7; D may be TRBD1 (5 bases). Between the trimmed V and J ends, which lost 1 base and 4 bases, there was a span of 11 bases. The CDR3 covers 13 residues. Looked up from germline, CDR1 is GTSNPN and CDR2 is SVGIG (reference sequence). This CDR3 is CAWSGGRWYEQYF. The CDR3 coding sequence is TGTGCCTGGAGTGGGGGCAGGTGGTACGAGCAGTACTTC.

The chain combines TRBV19 with TRBJ1-2; a possible D gene is TRBD1 (6 bases). Between the trimmed V and J ends, which lost 10 bases and 8 bases, there was a span of 17 bases. The CDR3 covers 12 residues. CDR1 is LNHDA and CDR2 is SQIVND in the germline V gene (reference sequence). Written as DNA, the CDR3 is TGTGCCACCCATGAGGGACATCGAGGCTACACCTTC. Translating gives CATHEGHRGYTF.

J is TRBJ2-7 and V is TRBV6-2 or TRBV6-3, with 7 bases identical to TRBD1. V trimming: 5 bases; J trimming: 6 bases; junction bases outside the gene matches: 4. Germline-derived CDR1 and CDR2 are MNHEY and SVGEGT. This CDR3 comprises 12 residues. The DNA of the CDR3 is TGTGCCAGCAGTCGGGACAGCGTCGAGCAGTACTTC. Its translation: CASSRDSVEQYF.

This clone was detected only a few times. The gene calls are TRBV6-4 and TRBJ2-1; 10 bases match TRBD2. Germline V CDR1 and CDR2: MRHNA, SNTAGT. This CDR3 is 15 amino acids long. V lost 3 bases, J lost 9 bases, and 8 bases stayed unmatched. The CDR3 sequence: CASSESSGGSGEQFF. The DNA of the CDR3 is TGTGCCAGCAGTGAATCTAGCGGGGGAAGTGGTGAGCAGTTCTTC.

This clone was seen once. This rearrangement joins TRBV10-3 to TRBJ1-5; TRBD1 might be the D (6 bases). Germline-derived CDR1 and CDR2 are ENHRY and SYGVKD. V was trimmed by 2 bases and J by 7 bases, leaving 15 bases between them. The CDR3 has 15 amino acids. The CDR3 loop is CAISEPGGRGQPQHF. Written as DNA, the CDR3 is TGTGCCATCAGTGAGCCGGGGGGGCGGGGACAGCCCCAGCATTTT.

V is TRBV5-1 and J is TRBJ1-1, with a tentative D call TRBD1 (5 bases). Trimming left V 0 bases short and J 0 bases short, with 9 bases between. CDR1 SGHRS and CDR2 YFSETQ come from the germline V gene. CDR3 length: 15 residues. The CDR3 DNA reads as TGCGCCAGCAGCTTGGTCGGGGGTCTGAACACTGAAGCTTTCTTT. This codes for CASSLVGGLNTEAFF.

On this clone itself: Compared with germline, one end of the junction differs, possibly owing to a read error. The chain has TRBV6-5 and TRBJ2-2; D uncertain. CDR1 is MNHEY, CDR2 SVGAGI, per germline. There are 11 residues in the CDR3. The CDR3 reads CASRRTGELFF. CDR3 DNA: TGTGCAAGCAGGCGCACCGGGGAGCTGTTTTTT.

This clone came up a few times. The chain couples TRBV11-2 to TRBJ2-1; perhaps TRBD1 as D (5 bases). The CDR3 is made up of 14 amino acids. V was cut by 5 bases and J by 5 bases, with 13 bases left in between. Germline assignment: CDR1 SGHAT and CDR2 FQNNGV. The CDR3 DNA reads TGTGCCAGCAGCCCCTGGGGCGGAAACAATGAGCAGTTCTTC. As protein: CASSPWGGNNEQFF. The variable domain in full, completed from reference TRBV11-2 and TRBJ2-1, reads EAGVAQSPRYKIIEKRQSVAFWCNPISGHATLYWYQQILGQGPKLLIQFQNNGVVDDSQLPKDRFSAERLKGVDSTLKIQPAKLEDSAVYLCASSPWGGNNEQFFGPGTRLTVL.